These T cell receptor beta chains were read from a single sample in a study of CD8 T cells in ankylosing spondylitis. Each CDR3 protein gets one entry after TCRdb re-called the 5' RACE reads with MiXCR. The table records under 250,000 distinct CDR3 sequences, approximately 8.4% of them present only once. The source material was blood, either unsorted or a sorted T cell fraction (not recorded which). These receptors came from a female donor with ankylosing spondylitis or in good health (not recorded which). CDR3s include the opening cysteine and the closing phenylalanine or tryptophan. The D gene is left open where the match is weak. Clone size, where shown, is once, few, many, or a class for clones that have expanded.

d_call	j_call	clone_size	v_call	cdr3_aa	cdr3_nt
TRBD2	TRBJ2-3	.	TRBV29-1	CSVGVGLAGDTQYF	TGCAGCGTTGGGGTCGGACTAGCGGGAGATACGCAGTATTTT
.	TRBJ1-2	many	TRBV12-3/TRBV12-4	CASSLARLVGNNYGYTF	TGTGCCAGCAGTTTAGCCCGTTTGGTTGGGAATAACTATGGCTACACCTTC
TRBD1	TRBJ2-7	many	TRBV4-3	CASSQVNTGQGYEQYF	TGCGCCAGCAGCCAAGTTAATACGGGACAGGGCTACGAGCAGTACTTC
.	TRBJ2-7	many	TRBV5-1	CASSLGQRYEQYF	TGCGCCAGCAGCTTGGGACAGCGTTACGAGCAGTACTTC
TRBD2	TRBJ2-7	.	TRBV3-1	CAFSPFGRPPPNSYEQYF	TGTGCCTTCAGTCCCTTCGGGAGGCCTCCGCCTAACTCCTACGAGCAGTACTTC
TRBD1	TRBJ1-5	many	TRBV6-1	CASEGQGGQPQHF	TGTGCCAGCGAAGGACAGGGTGGGCAGCCCCAGCATTTT
.	TRBJ1-1	.	TRBV12-3/TRBV12-4	CASRPAGGGTNTEAFF	TGTGCCAGCAGACCAGCAGGTGGGGGGACGAACACTGAAGCTTTCTTT
.	TRBJ1-1	many	TRBV20-1	CSARYGILTFF	TGCAGTGCTAGGTACGGAATATTAACTTTCTTT
TRBD1	TRBJ2-3	many	TRBV4-2	CASSPQGRLRYF	TGTGCCAGCAGCCCACAGGGGAGATTACGGTATTTT
TRBD1	TRBJ2-2	many	TRBV5-1	CASSLRTGETGELFF	TGCGCCAGCAGCTTAAGGACAGGGGAGACCGGGGAGCTGTTTTTT
.	TRBJ2-5	few	TRBV5-1	CASGSVDNQETQYF	TGCGCCAGCGGTTCCGTGGACAACCAAGAGACCCAGTACTTC
.	TRBJ2-7	many	TRBV5-1	CASSLYGRAYEQYF	TGCGCCAGCAGCTTGTACGGCAGAGCCTACGAGCAGTACTTC
TRBD2	TRBJ2-5	many	TRBV30	CAWSLGLAGHEETQYF	TGTGCCTGGAGTCTAGGACTAGCGGGACATGAAGAGACCCAGTACTTC
.	TRBJ2-2	many	TRBV7-2	CASSGLTTGELFF	TGTGCCAGCAGCGGACTGACTACCGGGGAGCTGTTTTTT
.	TRBJ2-2	many	TRBV9	CASSFGYTGELFF	TGTGCCAGCAGCTTTGGGTACACCGGGGAGCTGTTTTTT
TRBD1	TRBJ2-7	many	TRBV29-1	CSVRTGDTILGQYF	TGCAGCGTCCGGACAGGGGATACCATTTTGGGGCAGTACTTC
.	TRBJ2-7	many	TRBV29-1	CSVNLGGRGGYEQYF	TGCAGCGTGAACCTTGGCGGGAGAGGGGGGTACGAGCAGTACTTC
.	TRBJ1-6	few	TRBV20-1	CSARGPSAGAATPLHF	TGCAGTGCTAGGGGCCCCTCGGCAGGGGCCGCGACACCCCTCCACTTT
TRBD1	TRBJ2-2	many	TRBV19	CASSTRDRNTGELFF	TGTGCCAGTAGTACCCGGGACAGGAACACCGGGGAGCTGTTTTTT
.	TRBJ2-5	many	TRBV7-2	CASSLDPGQETQYF	TGTGCCAGCAGCTTAGATCCGGGACAAGAGACCCAGTACTTC
.	TRBJ2-7	.	TRBV7-2	CASSLALGLMGQYEQYF	TGTGCCAGCAGCTTGGCCCTAGGACTTATGGGGCAATACGAGCAGTACTTC
.	TRBJ1-2	many	TRBV29-1	CSVEPQGEDYGYTF	TGCAGCGTTGAACCACAGGGTGAGGACTATGGCTACACCTTC
.	TRBJ1-5	many	TRBV4-3	CASSQGLSNQPQHF	TGCGCCAGCAGCCAGGGGTTGAGCAATCAGCCCCAGCATTTT
.	TRBJ2-7	many	TRBV14	CASSPSVWRGTEQYF	TGTGCCAGCAGCCCCAGCGTTTGGCGCGGGACGGAGCAGTACTTC
.	TRBJ2-7	.	TRBV6-2/TRBV6-3	CASRRTFYEQYF	TGTGCCAGCAGACGGACTTTCTACGAGCAGTACTTC
.	TRBJ2-2	many	TRBV20-1	CSARDPGRGTGELFF	TGCAGTGCTAGAGATCCAGGGCGAGGCACCGGGGAGCTGTTTTTT
TRBD1	TRBJ2-7	many	TRBV7-2	CASSRDSLEQYF	TGTGCCAGCAGCCGGGACAGCCTGGAGCAGTACTTC
.	TRBJ2-5	many	TRBV5-1	CASSLWAREQETQYF	TGCGCCAGCAGCTTGTGGGCACGGGAGCAAGAGACCCAGTACTTC
.	TRBJ2-1	many	TRBV24-1	CATSEGSSYNEQFF	TGTGCCACCAGTGAGGGAAGCTCCTACAATGAGCAGTTCTTC
TRBD1	TRBJ1-6	many	TRBV20-1	CSASEGQGVRSSYNSPLHF	TGCAGTGCTAGTGAAGGACAGGGCGTAAGGAGCTCCTATAATTCACCCCTCCACTTT
.	TRBJ2-7	many	TRBV7-8	CASSPNGPVLEQYF	TGTGCCAGCAGCCCGAACGGGCCCGTCTTAGAGCAGTACTTC
.	TRBJ2-2	.	TRBV7-9	CASKTLMDTGELFF	TGTGCCAGCAAGACCTTAATGGACACCGGGGAGCTGTTTTTT
TRBD2	TRBJ2-7	.	TRBV6-5	CASSSTRSRGRAGEQYF	TGTGCCAGCAGTTCAACCCGTTCGCGCGGGAGGGCTGGAGAGCAGTACTTC
TRBD1	TRBJ1-1	many	TRBV6-4	CASSNDRGGTEAFF	TGTGCCAGCAGTAACGACAGGGGAGGCACTGAAGCTTTCTTT
TRBD1	TRBJ1-1	few	TRBV20-1	CSASRGTGVNTEAFF	TGCAGTGCCTCCCGGGGGACAGGCGTGAACACTGAAGCTTTCTTT
TRBD2	TRBJ2-3	many	TRBV20-1	CSAHSGTTWSTQYF	TGCAGTGCTCACTCCGGGACTACTTGGAGTACGCAGTATTTT
.	TRBJ1-1	few	TRBV5-5	CASSQDGIKAFF	TGTGCCAGCAGCCAGGACGGGATTAAAGCTTTCTTT
.	TRBJ2-1	few	TRBV30	CAWGGLNRNEQFF	TGTGCCTGGGGAGGACTGAATAGGAATGAGCAGTTCTTC
TRBD2	TRBJ2-1	many	TRBV20-1	CSATGTSGSFYEQFF	TGCAGTGCTACCGGGACTAGCGGGAGTTTCTATGAGCAGTTCTTC
.	TRBJ1-1	few	TRBV4-2	CASSQGRQENTEAFF	TGTGCCAGCAGCCAAGGGCGGCAAGAGAACACTGAAGCTTTCTTT
.	TRBJ2-1	many	TRBV5-4	CASSLIGTDKNEQFF	TGTGCCAGCAGCTTGATAGGGACGGATAAAAATGAGCAGTTCTTC
TRBD2	TRBJ2-3	many	TRBV5-1	CASSRRTSGVGDTQYF	TGCGCCAGCAGCCGACGGACTAGCGGGGTGGGGGATACGCAGTATTTT
.	TRBJ1-1	many	TRBV6-2/TRBV6-3	CASSPPGYTEAFF	TGTGCCAGCAGTCCTCCCGGGTACACTGAAGCTTTCTTT
TRBD2	TRBJ2-2	many	TRBV20-1	CSALASGNTGELFF	TGCAGTGCCTTAGCTAGCGGGAACACCGGGGAGCTGTTTTTT
.	TRBJ2-1	many	TRBV12-3/TRBV12-4	CASTPGEGVYNEQFF	TGTGCCAGCACCCCAGGGGAGGGGGTTTACAATGAGCAGTTCTTC
.	TRBJ2-1	.	TRBV11-2	CASSRPSAEQFF	TGTGCCAGCAGTAGACCATCAGCTGAGCAGTTCTTC
.	TRBJ2-3	many	TRBV29-1	CSATQRSAPRGTDTQYF	TGCAGCGCAACCCAACGTAGCGCCCCCAGGGGTACAGATACGCAGTATTTT
.	TRBJ2-1	few	TRBV7-7	CASSLSGEEEQFF	TGTGCCAGCAGCTTAAGCGGAGAAGAAGAGCAGTTCTTC
TRBD1	TRBJ2-7	many	TRBV7-2	CASSLGQGREQYF	TGTGCCAGCAGCTTAGGACAGGGTCGGGAGCAGTACTTC
.	TRBJ1-2	few	TRBV27	CASSLGLGYGYTF	TGTGCCAGCAGTTTAGGGCTCGGGTATGGCTACACCTTC
.	TRBJ2-4	.	TRBV20-1	CSVTYGAKNIQYF	TGCAGCGTCACTTATGGGGCCAAAAACATTCAGTACTTC
.	TRBJ1-1	many	TRBV5-1	CASSLDGMNTEAFF	TGCGCCAGCAGCTTGGACGGGATGAACACTGAAGCTTTCTTT
.	TRBJ2-1	many	TRBV29-1	CSVVGGNSYNEQFF	TGCAGCGTTGTTGGCGGGAACAGCTACAATGAGCAGTTCTTC